This T cell receptor beta chain was obtained from a study of blood T cell repertoires in COVID-19. Study-wide background: Italy, Spain and the United States were the sources of the convalescent and acute COVID-19 samples. Nucleic acid was either cDNA or gDNA, and it came from T cells, B-cell-depleted T cells, or PBMCs.

The CDR3 extends over 16 amino acids. Germline CDR1 is LGHDT and CDR2 is YNNKEL (reference sequence). The V segment lost 0 bases and the J segment 5 bases; nucleotides outside the gene matches: 8. Repertoires were generated with immunoSEQ multiplex PCR, while TCRdb's copy carries only in-frame clones and drops some. The table includes more than 200,000 clones, about 79% detected once. This TCR was recovered from a woman aged 35 to 49 who had recovered from COVID-19. The sample comprised peripheral blood. The V and J genes are TRBV3-1 (or the pseudogene TRBV3-2) and TRBJ2-5; 8 nucleotides agree with TRBD2. The CDR3 is CASSQEVGLAGETQYF. The CDR3, as DNA: TGTGCCAGCAGCCAAGAAGTCGGACTAGCAGGGGAGACCCAGTACTTC.